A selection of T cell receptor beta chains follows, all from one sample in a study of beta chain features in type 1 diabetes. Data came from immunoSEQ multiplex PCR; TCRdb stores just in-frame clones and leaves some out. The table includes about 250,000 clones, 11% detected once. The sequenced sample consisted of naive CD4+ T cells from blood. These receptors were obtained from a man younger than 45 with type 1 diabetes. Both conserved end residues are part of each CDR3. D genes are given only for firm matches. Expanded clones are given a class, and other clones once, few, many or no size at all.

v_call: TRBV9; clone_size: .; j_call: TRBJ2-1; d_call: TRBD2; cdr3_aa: CASSVLAANNEQFF; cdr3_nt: TGTGCCAGCAGCGTCCTAGCGGCCAACAATGAGCAGTTCTTC
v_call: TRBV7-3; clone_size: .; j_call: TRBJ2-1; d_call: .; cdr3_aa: CASSLTSYNEQFF; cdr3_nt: TGTGCCAGCAGCTTAACTTCTTACAATGAGCAGTTCTTC
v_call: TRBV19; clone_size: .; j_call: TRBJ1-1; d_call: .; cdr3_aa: CASRGRLDTEAFF; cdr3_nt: TGTGCCAGTAGAGGGAGGTTAGACACTGAAGCTTTCTTT
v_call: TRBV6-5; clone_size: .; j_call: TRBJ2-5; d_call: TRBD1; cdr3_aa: CASSYGRTGGLETQYF; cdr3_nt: TGTGCCAGCAGTTACGGTCGGACAGGGGGCTTGGAGACCCAGTACTTC
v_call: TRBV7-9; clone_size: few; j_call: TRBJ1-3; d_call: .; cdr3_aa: CASSLDSSGNTIYF; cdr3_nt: TGTGCCAGCAGCTTAGACAGCTCTGGAAACACCATATATTTT
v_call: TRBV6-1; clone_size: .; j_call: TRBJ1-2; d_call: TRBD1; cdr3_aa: CASSQTGFGYTF; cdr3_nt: TGTGCCAGCAGCCAGACAGGGTTCGGCTACACCTTC
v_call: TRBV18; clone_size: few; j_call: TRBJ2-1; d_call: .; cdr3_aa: CASSPPTAYNEQFF; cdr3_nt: TGTGCCAGCTCACCACCAACAGCATACAATGAGCAGTTCTTC
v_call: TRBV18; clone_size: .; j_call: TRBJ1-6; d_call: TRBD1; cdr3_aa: CASSLQGAVTPLHF; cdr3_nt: TGTGCCAGCTCGTTACAGGGGGCAGTTACACCCCTCCACTTT
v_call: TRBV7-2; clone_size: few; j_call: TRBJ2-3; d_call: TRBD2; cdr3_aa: CASSFQAGGPDTQYF; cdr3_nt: TGTGCCAGCAGCTTCCAAGCGGGGGGGCCAGATACGCAGTATTTT
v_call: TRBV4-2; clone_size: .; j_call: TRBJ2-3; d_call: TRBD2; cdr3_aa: CASSQEGLDSTDTQYF; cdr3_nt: TGTGCCAGCAGCCAGGAGGGACTAGATAGCACAGATACGCAGTATTTT
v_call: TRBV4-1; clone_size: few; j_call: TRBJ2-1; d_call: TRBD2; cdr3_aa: CASSQGLAGPNNEQFF; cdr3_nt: TGCGCCAGCAGCCAGGGACTAGCGGGGCCTAACAATGAGCAGTTCTTC
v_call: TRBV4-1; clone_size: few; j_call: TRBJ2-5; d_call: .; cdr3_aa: CASSQALRGPQYF; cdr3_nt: TGCGCCAGCAGCCAAGCCCTAAGAGGGCCCCAGTACTTC
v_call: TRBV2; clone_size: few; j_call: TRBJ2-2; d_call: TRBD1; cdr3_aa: CASSEQGANTGELFF; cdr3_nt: TGTGCCAGCAGTGAACAGGGGGCGAACACCGGGGAGCTGTTTTTT
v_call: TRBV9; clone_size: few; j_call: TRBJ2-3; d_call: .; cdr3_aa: CASSLVSTDTQYF; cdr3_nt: TGTGCCAGCAGCCTCGTGAGCACAGATACGCAGTATTTT
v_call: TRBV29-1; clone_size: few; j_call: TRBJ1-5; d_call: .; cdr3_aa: CSVETALSNQPQHF; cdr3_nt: TGCAGCGTTGAGACAGCTCTTAGCAATCAGCCCCAGCATTTT
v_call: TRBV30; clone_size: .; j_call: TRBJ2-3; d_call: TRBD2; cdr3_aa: CAWETSGGNTQYF; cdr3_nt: TGTGCCTGGGAGACTAGCGGGGGCAACACGCAGTATTTT
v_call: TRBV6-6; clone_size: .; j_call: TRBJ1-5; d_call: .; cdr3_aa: CASSWPYRDHQPQHF; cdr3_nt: TGTGCCAGCAGTTGGCCCTACAGAGACCATCAGCCCCAGCATTTT
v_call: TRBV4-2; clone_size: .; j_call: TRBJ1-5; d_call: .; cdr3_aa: CASSQDRGLNQPQHF; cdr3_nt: TGTGCCAGCAGCCAAGACAGGGGATTGAATCAGCCCCAGCATTTT
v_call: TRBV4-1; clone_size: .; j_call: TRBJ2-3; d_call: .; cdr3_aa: CASRLLFLLTDTQYF; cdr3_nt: TGCGCCAGCAGACTACTTTTCCTCCTTACAGATACGCAGTATTTT
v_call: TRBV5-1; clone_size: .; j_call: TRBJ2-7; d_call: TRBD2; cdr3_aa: CASSLAGTSGSYEQYF; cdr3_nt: TGCGCCAGCAGCTTGGCCGGGACTAGCGGATCCTACGAGCAGTACTTC
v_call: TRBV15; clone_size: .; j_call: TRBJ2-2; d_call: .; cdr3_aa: CATSSSTGELFF; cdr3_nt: TGTGCCACCAGCAGCAGCACCGGGGAGCTGTTTTTT
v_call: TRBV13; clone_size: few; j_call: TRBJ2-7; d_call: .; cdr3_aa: CASSFGGNSYEQYF; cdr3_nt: TGTGCTAGCAGCTTCGGCGGGAATTCCTACGAGCAGTACTTC
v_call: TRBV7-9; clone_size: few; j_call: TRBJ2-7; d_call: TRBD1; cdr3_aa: CASSSTGAYEQYF; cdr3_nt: TGTGCCAGCAGCTCTACAGGGGCCTACGAGCAGTACTTC
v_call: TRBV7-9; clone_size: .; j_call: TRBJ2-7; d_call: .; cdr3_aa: CASSLAGSYEQYF; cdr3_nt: TGTGCCAGCAGCTTAGCAGGGAGCTACGAGCAGTACTTC
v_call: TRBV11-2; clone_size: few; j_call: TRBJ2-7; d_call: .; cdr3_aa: CASSLVSVPESSYEQYF; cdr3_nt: TGTGCCAGCAGCTTAGTCTCCGTTCCAGAAAGCTCCTACGAGCAGTACTTC
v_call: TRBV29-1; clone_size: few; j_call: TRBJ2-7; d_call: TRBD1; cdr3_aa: CSGQGHGGYEQYF; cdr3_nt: TGCAGCGGACAGGGCCATGGCGGTTACGAGCAGTACTTC
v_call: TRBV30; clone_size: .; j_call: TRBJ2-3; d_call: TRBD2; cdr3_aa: CAWSTGGPGAGTSGGKGTDTQYF; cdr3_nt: TGTGCCTGGAGTACAGGGGGACCGGGTGCTGGGACTAGCGGGGGGAAGGGCACAGATACGCAGTATTTT
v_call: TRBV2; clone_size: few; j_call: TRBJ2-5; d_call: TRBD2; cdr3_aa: CAGGEFQETQYF; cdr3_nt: TGTGCCGGGGGGGAGTTCCAAGAGACCCAGTACTTC
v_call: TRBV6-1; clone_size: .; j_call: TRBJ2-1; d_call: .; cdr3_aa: CASSGRFNEQFF; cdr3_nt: TGTGCCAGCAGTGGTAGATTCAATGAGCAGTTCTTC
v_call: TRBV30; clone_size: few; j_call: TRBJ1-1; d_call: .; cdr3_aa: CASLLGALNTEAFF; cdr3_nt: TGTGCCTCTTTACTGGGGGCTTTGAACACTGAAGCTTTCTTT
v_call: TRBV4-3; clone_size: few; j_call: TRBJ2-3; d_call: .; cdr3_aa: CASSQAGAGTDTQYF; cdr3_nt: TGCGCCAGCAGCCAAGCTGGGGCCGGCACAGATACGCAGTATTTT
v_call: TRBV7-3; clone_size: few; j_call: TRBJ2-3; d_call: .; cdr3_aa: CASSSGTDTQYF; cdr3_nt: TGTGCCAGCAGCTCAGGCACAGATACGCAGTATTTT
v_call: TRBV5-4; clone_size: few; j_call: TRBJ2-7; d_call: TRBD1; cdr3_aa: CASSSGQGVAYEQYF; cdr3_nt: TGTGCCAGCAGCTCGGGACAGGGGGTTGCCTACGAGCAGTACTTC
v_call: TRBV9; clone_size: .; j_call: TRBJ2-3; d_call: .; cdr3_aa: CASSVSLVSTDTQYF; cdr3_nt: TGTGCCAGCAGCGTGTCACTAGTAAGCACAGATACGCAGTATTTT
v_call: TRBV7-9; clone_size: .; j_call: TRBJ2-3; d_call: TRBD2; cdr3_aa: CASSQGLAGARTDTQYF; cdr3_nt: TGTGCCAGCAGCCAAGGGTTAGCGGGAGCCCGCACAGATACGCAGTATTTT
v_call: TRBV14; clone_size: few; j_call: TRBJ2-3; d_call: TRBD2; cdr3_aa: CASSQDHYLLAGEDTQYF; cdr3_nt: TGTGCCAGCAGCCAAGATCATTATTTGCTAGCGGGGGAAGATACGCAGTATTTT
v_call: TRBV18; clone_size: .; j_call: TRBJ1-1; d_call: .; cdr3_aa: CASSPGALKAFF; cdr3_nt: TGTGCCAGCTCACCGGGGGCTTTGAAAGCTTTCTTT
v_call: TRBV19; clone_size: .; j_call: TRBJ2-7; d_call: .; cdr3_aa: CASSRQGAGPYEQYF; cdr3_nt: TGTGCCAGTAGCCGTCAAGGCGCAGGTCCCTACGAGCAGTACTTC
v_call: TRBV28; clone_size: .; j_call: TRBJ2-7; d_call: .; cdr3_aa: CASSLMREQYF; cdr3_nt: TGTGCCAGCAGTTTAATGAGGGAGCAGTACTTC
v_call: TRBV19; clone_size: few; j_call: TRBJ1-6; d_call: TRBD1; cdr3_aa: CASSPQGSPLHF; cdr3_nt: TGTGCCAGTAGTCCACAGGGGTCACCCCTCCACTTT
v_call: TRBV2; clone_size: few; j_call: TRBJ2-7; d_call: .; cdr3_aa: CASSTASYEQYF; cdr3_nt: TGTGCCAGCAGTACAGCCTCCTACGAGCAGTACTTC
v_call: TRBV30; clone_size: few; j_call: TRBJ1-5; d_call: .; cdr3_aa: CAWSVRDIKHF; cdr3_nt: TGTGCCTGGAGTGTGAGGGATATCAAGCATTTT
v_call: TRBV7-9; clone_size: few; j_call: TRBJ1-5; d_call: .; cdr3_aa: CASSLGSGGGQPQHF; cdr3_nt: TGTGCCAGCAGCTTAGGGTCTGGGGGCGGTCAGCCCCAGCATTTT
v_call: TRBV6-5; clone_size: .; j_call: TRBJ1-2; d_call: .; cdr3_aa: CAIRPRTSRGYTF; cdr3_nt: TGTGCCATCCGCCCTAGGACTTCCAGAGGTTACACCTTC
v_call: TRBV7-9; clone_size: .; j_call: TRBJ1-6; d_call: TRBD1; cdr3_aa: CASSLVGGDADSPLHF; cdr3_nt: TGTGCCAGCAGCTTAGTAGGGGGCGACGCTGATTCACCCCTCCACTTT
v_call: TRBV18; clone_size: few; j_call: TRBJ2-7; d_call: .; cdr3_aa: CASSPSTGGLEQYF; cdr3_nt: TGTGCCAGCTCACCGTCGACGGGGGGCCTCGAGCAGTACTTC
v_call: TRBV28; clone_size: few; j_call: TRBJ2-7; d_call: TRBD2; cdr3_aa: CASRGTKPYEQYF; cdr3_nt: TGTGCCAGCAGAGGGACTAAACCCTACGAGCAGTACTTC
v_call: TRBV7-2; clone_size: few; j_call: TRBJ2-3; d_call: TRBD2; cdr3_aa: CASSKQTSGTDTQYF; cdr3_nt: TGTGCCAGCAGCAAACAGACTAGCGGTACAGATACGCAGTATTTT
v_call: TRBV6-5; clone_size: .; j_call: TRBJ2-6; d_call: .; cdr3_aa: CASSLYSGANVLTF; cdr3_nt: TGTGCCAGCAGTCTGTACTCTGGGGCCAACGTCCTGACTTTC
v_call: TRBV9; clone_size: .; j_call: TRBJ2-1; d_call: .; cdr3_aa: CASSAGSNFYNEQFF; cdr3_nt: TGTGCCAGCAGCGCCGGGTCAAACTTCTACAATGAGCAGTTCTTC
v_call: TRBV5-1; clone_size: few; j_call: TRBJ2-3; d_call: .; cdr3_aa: CASSLTILGDTQYF; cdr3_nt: TGCGCCAGCAGCTTGACTATTCTAGGAGATACGCAGTATTTT
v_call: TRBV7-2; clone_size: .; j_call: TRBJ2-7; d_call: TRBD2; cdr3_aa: CASSRTSGVSPYEQYF; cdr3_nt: TGTGCCAGCAGCCGGACTAGCGGGGTCTCCCCCTACGAGCAGTACTTC
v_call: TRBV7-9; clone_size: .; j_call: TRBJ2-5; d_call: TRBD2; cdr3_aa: CASSPKWTSGVEETQYF; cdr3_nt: TGTGCCAGCAGCCCCAAGTGGACTAGCGGGGTGGAAGAGACCCAGTACTTC